This TCR beta chain appears in the sequencing data of a study of cytomegalovirus exposure and HLA in healthy donors (dated by TCRdb to about 2017). Context from the whole study: An earlier analysis of roughly 630 of the donors reported more than 250 Gb of sequence data and around 120 million unique TCR beta sequences from approximately 180 million T cells. Class I and class II HLA loci were covered by the typing at four-digit resolution. Using immunosequencing, the study profiled T cell repertoires from about 620 subjects and related those repertoires to cytomegalovirus serostatus. An earlier analysis of 500 to 650 of the donors applied high-throughput TCR beta sequencing to assess whether each TCR beta V gene segment acted as functional or pseudogenic. Rather than drawing on any new phenotypic data, the later analysis identified candidate immune exposures from TCR beta sequences and the way those sequences occurred across donors. Because of strong linkage in the cohort, five DR-DQ haplotypes were treated as single units for association and clustering. Among the roughly 410 genotyped donors, around 81% belonged to the genetic ancestry cluster associated with self-reported Caucasian donors. Alongside the repertoire data, information on donor age, sex, ethnicity and CMV serostatus was compiled. An early release that covered more than 550 HLA-typed donors contained approximately 320 gigabases of sequencing data and some 87 million unique TCR sequences. The number of donors typed differed by locus, with roughly 629-640 for A, B, C, DRB1 and DQB1, roughly 550 for DQA1, 600 to 610 for DPA1, and some 440 for DPB1. Every repertoire in the discovery cohort had been generated on one and the same sequencing platform. A later analysis re-analyzed previously published TCR beta repertoires from 666 donors and added high-resolution HLA genotyping to study TCR occurrence patterns. Among 300 to 450 genotyped donors of the cohort, an average of around 240,000 unique TCR beta nucleotide sequences were sequenced per donor, about a sixth of them non-productive. Genome-wide SNP genotypes for about 65% of the 666 donors were used in a later genetic analysis, which treated that subset as a discovery cohort. Besides the first cohort of hundreds of subjects, a separate validation cohort made up of roughly 130 different subjects was used. To predict cytomegalovirus infection status, the study combined high-throughput TCR immunosequencing, statistical association of individual TCRs with disease status, and machine learning. The study was designed to test whether signatures of past pathogen exposure could be identified by cataloging public T cell receptors.

Remarks on this clone: Its cognate antigen has yet to be identified. No much larger clone exists at a distance of one base, and base qualities are not known.

The germline V gene supplies CDR1 SGDLS and CDR2 YYNGEE. There are 14 amino acids in the CDR3, from cysteine to phenylalanine inclusive. Only the CDR3 DNA is retained, 42 bases long and in frame from the first base. V gives up 0 bases and J gives up 2 bases, and the segment between their germline ends measures 8 bases. The cohort was made up of 500 to 850 healthy bone marrow donors. At the time of sampling, every cohort member was nominally healthy, though immune exposures that went unrecorded were likely present. The donor was CMV seronegative and belonged to the group of 352 seronegative cohort members. A peripheral blood sample was collected from each donor, and TCR beta sequencing was performed on peripheral blood mononuclear cells. Genomic DNA was extracted from the blood cell samples with the Qiagen DNeasy Blood Extraction Kit. The library was prepared using the immunoSEQ multiplex PCR assay. For the multiplex PCR, a mixture combining 60 forward primers for TCR Vbeta segments and 13 reverse primers for TCR Jbeta segments was used. Amplification of the CDR3 region of rearranged TCR beta genes was performed with a multiplex PCR assay on genomic DNA. Amplified TCR beta libraries were sequenced as 87-base-pair reads on the Illumina HiSeq System. The source study handled its data this way. A later analysis tallied about 77 million unique TCR beta chains across the 640 or so repertoires, and around 9.9 million of those chains were shared by two or more donors. A nearest-neighbor algorithm error-corrected the raw reads and collapsed the reads into unique sequences, merging closely related sequences to remove PCR and sequencing errors. To assign V, D and J gene segments, CDR3 sequences were aligned to IMGT reference sequences. For a sequence to be retained, a match of at least six nucleotides was required to both a V gene segment and a J gene segment. Rearrangements were classified as productive when the CDR3 lacked stop codons and remained in frame with V and J, and all other rearrangements were classified as non-productive. Following IMGT convention, CDR3 was defined as the stretch from the second conserved V-encoded cysteine up to the conserved J-encoded phenylalanine. The earlier analysis of 450 to 750 of the donors excluded any sequence lacking an unambiguous match to a single V gene segment. An earlier analysis of several hundred of the donors called V segments functional above 56.7% productive rearrangements and segregating when the between-donor standard deviation exceeded 5%. A statistical classification framework was built to diagnose cytomegalovirus status from the catalog of TCR beta chain sequences. In a later analysis, TCR nucleotide sequences were compared against IMGT/GENE-DB human TR gene sequences so that V and J genes could be assigned. Using the TCRdist pipeline, a later analysis assigned CDR3 sequences along with most-parsimonious VDJ recombination scenarios. In a later analysis, each TCR beta chain was defined by its CDR3 amino acid sequence together with its V-gene family, and reads lacking a unique V-gene family were excluded. In a later analysis, approximately 640 highly shared, low-generation-probability nucleotide sequences were removed to address suspected cross-contamination and a sequencing artifact. In a later analysis, a clonal expansion index was calculated for each public chain from normalized within-repertoire ranks of inferred template counts. In a later analysis, generation probabilities were computed using a VDJ recombination model fitted to out-of-frame rearrangements, and the results were checked against IGoR. Hypergeometric tests were used in a later analysis to score TCR-TCR, TCR-HLA and TCR-CMV co-occurrence, with a repertoire-size bias correction applied to the TCR pairs. False discovery rates were estimated in a later analysis by permuting HLA or CMV assignments 20 times. In a later analysis, co-occurring TCRs were grouped using DBSCAN, and TCRdist sequence similarity was added for clustering within HLA-allele-positive subsets. Repertoires with fewer than 30,000 or more than 120,000 public chains were left out of co-occurrence clustering, as were a handful of repertoires with anomalous nucleotide sharing. In its TCRdb copy, this immuneACCESS table keeps in-frame sequences only and misses some clones. Where compared with another copy, unresolved V genes explain less than half of these, and the others have no known cause. V, J and clone size reflect that table, while D and trimming were determined from the DNA. The sample data list 110,000 to 150,000 clones, and roughly 80% of these were observed just once. The ten top clones hold approximately 1.1% of the sample.

On the study overall, not on this receptor specifically: Compared with equally common non-associated chains, HLA-associated TCR beta chains in a later analysis were more clonally expanded and had lower generation probabilities. A cluster of highly shared sequence variants was judged likely to represent a technical artifact of the sequencing pipeline. The classifier was reported to diagnose cytomegalovirus status with high specificity and sensitivity in both the original and validation cohorts. Across donors, most TCR sequences were observed very rarely, whereas some public TCRs were present in many individuals. The study listed approximately 150 TCR beta chains as associated with cytomegalovirus. Three of the identified cytomegalovirus-associated TCR beta chains were confirmed in vitro to be specific for cytomegalovirus antigens. HLA typing was unavailable for some donors at each locus, so association tests used only the typed subset. Linkage disequilibrium might explain the correlated functional status among segregating V segments, but an unknown experimental factor could not be excluded. The cohort was sequenced for TCR beta chains only, and without alpha or paired-chain data the features that could be detected were limited. In a later analysis, the rate of TCR association differed among HLA loci, with DRB1 alleles having the most associated TCRs and HLA-C alleles having the fewest. According to the authors, the approach could potentially be generalized to other disease states and immunological phenotypes. CMV serostatus was the only immune exposure information available for the cohort. According to a later genetic analysis, donors in an Asian-associated ancestry cluster had fewer N-insertions in productive TCRs than the roughly 670-donor mean. According to a later analysis, parvovirus B19, influenza, CMV and Epstein-Barr virus appeared linked to several top co-occurrence clusters. At a false discovery rate of 0.05, a later analysis linked roughly 17,000 TCR beta sequences to specific HLA alleles. A further reported finding was that TCR beta sequences accurately predicted the HLA-A and HLA-B alleles for most subjects in the first cohort. In a later analysis, most CMV-associated TCR beta chains were found to appear HLA-restricted, with HLA associations seemingly driven largely by CMV exposure. Presence/absence analyses assumed roughly uniform sequencing depth across donors, an assumption that may not hold. Strong co-occurrence of HLA alleles, especially DR and DQ, made assigning TCR associations to individual alleles difficult. The 87-base-pair reads could not distinguish some IMGT-functional V segments, including TRBV6-2 and TRBV6-3, so those segments were excluded. A later genetic analysis associated a missense DCLRE1C variant with V-gene and J-gene trimming of TCR beta chains, and an independent cohort replicated the association. The earlier analysis of around 600 of the donors excluded approximately 15 rarely observed V segments, including chromosome 9 orphons, because counts were too low. An earlier analysis of approximately 600 of the donors showed that most TCR beta V segments appeared in productive rearrangements either about 87% or about 30% of the time, which broadly matched IMGT annotations.

This clonotype was obtained from a female donor in good health and CMV-seronegative. The sequenced sample was PBMCs. The chain joins TRBV9 to TRBJ1-2; TRBD1 is a weak D gene call, 5 bases matching. The nucleotides read TGTGCCAGCAGCGTAGGGGGGGGGAACTATGGCTACACCTTC. This is translated as CASSVGGGNYGYTF.